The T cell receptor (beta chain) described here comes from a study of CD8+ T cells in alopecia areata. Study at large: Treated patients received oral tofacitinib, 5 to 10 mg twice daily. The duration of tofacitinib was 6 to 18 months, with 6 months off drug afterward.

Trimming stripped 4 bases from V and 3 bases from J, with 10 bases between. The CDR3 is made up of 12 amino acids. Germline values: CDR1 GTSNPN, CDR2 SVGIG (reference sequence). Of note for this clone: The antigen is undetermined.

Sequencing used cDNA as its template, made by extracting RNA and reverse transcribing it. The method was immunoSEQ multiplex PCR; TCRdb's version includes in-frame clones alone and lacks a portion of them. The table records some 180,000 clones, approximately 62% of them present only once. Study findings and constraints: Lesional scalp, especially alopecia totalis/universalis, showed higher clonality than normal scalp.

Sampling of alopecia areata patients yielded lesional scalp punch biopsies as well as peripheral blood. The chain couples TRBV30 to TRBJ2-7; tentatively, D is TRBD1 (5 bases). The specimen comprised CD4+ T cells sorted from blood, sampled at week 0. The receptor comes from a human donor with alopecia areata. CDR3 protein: CAWIKGNYEQYF. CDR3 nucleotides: TGTGCCTGGATAAAGGGGAACTACGAGCAGTACTTC. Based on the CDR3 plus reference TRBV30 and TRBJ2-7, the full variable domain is SQTIHQWPATLVQPVGSPLSLECTVEGTSNPNLYWYRQAAGRGLQLLFYSVGIGQISSEVPQNLSASRPQDRQFILSSKKLLLSDSGFYLCAWIKGNYEQYFGPGTRLTVT.